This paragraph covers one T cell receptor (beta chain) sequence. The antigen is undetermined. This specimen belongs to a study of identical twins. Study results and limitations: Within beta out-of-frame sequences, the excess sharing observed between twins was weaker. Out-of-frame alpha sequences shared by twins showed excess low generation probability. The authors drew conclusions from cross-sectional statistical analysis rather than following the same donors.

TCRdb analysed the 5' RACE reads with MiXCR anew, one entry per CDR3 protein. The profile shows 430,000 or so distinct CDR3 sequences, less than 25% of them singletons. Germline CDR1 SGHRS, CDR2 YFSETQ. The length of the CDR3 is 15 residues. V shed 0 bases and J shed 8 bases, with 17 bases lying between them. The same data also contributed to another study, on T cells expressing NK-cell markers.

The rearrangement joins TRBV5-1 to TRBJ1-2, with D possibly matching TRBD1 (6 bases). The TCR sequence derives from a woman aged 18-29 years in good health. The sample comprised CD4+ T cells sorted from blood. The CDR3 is CASSLEGRQGSGYTF. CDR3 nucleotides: TGCGCCAGCAGCTTGGAGGGTCGGCAGGGGTCCGGCTACACCTTC.